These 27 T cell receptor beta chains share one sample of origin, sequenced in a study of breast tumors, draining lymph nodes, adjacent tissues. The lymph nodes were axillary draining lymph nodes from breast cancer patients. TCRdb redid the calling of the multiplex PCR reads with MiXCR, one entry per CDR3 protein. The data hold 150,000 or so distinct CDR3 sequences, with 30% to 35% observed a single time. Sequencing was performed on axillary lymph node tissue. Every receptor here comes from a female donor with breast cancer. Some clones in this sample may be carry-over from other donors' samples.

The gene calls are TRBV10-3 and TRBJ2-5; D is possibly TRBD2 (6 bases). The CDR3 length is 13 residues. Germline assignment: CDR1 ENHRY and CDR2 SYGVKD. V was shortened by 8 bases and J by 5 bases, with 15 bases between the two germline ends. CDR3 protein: CAISNSGDETQYF. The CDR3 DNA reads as TGTGCCATCTCCAACTCGGGAGACGAGACCCAGTACTTC.

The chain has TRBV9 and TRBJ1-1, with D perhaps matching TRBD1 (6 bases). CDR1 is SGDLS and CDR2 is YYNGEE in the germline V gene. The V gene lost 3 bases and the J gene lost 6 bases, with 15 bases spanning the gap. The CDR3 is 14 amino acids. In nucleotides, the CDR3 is TGTGCCAGCAGCGGGGGACATGGGGGACCTGAAGCTTTCTTT. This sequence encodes CASSGGHGGPEAFF.

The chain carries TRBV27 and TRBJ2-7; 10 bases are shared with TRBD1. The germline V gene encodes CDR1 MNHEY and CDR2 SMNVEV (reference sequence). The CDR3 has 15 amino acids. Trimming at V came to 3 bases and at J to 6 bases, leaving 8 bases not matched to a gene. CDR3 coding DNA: TGTGCCAGCAGTTTGTATTTCGGACAGGGGGTCGAGCAGTACTTC. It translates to CASSLYFGQGVEQYF.

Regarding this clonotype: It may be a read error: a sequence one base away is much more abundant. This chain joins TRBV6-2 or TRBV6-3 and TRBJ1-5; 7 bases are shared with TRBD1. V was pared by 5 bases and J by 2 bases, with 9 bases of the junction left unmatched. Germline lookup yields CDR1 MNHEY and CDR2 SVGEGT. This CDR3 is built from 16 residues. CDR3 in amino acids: CASSHEGGRGNQPQHF. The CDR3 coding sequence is TGTGCCAGCAGTCACGAAGGGGGCAGGGGCAATCAGCCCCAGCATTTT.

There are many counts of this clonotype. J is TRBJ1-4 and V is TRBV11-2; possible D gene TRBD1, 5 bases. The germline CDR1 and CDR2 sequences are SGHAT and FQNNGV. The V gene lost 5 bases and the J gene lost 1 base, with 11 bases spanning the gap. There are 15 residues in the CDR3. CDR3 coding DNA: TGTGCCAGCAGCACCCAGGGAGTAACTAATGAAAAACTGTTTTTT. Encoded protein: CASSTQGVTNEKLFF.

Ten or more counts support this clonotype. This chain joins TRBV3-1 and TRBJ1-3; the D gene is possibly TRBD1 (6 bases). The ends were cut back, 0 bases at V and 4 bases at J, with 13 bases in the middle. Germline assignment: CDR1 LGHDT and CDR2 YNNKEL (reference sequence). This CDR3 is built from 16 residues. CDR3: CASSQDRAGTGNTIYF. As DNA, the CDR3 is TGTGCCAGCAGCCAAGATAGGGCAGGGACAGGAAACACCATATATTTT.

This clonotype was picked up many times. The CDR3 DNA sequence: TGTGCCAGCAGTTTTTCGCGCAGCCACAATGAGCAGTTCTTC. Translation gives CASSFSRSHNEQFF. This sequence joins TRBV27 and TRBJ2-1, with unresolved D. CDR1 is MNHEY, CDR2 SMNVEV, per germline (reference sequence). There are 14 residues in the CDR3. V lost 3 bases and J lost 5, with 11 bases in between.

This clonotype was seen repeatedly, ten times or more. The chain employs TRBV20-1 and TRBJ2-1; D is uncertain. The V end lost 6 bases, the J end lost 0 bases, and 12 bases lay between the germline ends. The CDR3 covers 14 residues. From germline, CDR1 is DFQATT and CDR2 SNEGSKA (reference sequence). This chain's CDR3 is CSARASVSYNEQFF. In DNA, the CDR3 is TGCAGTGCCCGGGCATCGGTCTCCTACAATGAGCAGTTCTTC.

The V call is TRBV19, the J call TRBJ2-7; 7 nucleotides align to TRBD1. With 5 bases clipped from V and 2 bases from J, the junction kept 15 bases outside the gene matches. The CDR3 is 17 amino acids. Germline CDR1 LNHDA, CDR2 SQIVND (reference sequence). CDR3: CASSLGTAVILTYEQYF. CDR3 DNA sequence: TGTGCCAGTAGTCTGGGGACAGCCGTTATCCTAACCTACGAGCAGTACTTC.

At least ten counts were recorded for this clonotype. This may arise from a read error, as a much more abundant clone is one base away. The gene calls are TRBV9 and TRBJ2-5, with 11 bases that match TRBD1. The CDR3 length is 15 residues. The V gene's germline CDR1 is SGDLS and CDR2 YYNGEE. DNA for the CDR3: TGTGCCAGCTCTCGGGGGGGGACAGGGGGAAAGACCCCGTACTTC. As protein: CASSRGGTGGKTPYF.

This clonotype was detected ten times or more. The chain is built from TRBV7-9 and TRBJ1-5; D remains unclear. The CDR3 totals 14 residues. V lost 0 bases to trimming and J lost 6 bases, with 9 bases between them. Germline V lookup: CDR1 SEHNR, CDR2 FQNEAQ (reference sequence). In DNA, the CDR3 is TGTGCCAGCAGCTTAGCGGGATTCGGTCAGCCCCAGCATTTT. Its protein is CASSLAGFGQPQHF.

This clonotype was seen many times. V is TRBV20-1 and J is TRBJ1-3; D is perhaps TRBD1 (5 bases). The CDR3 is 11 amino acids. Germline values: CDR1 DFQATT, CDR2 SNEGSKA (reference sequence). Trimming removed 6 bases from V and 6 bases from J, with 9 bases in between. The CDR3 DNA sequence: TGCAGTGCCGGAGGGGTAAACACCATATATTTT. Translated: CSAGGVNTIYF.

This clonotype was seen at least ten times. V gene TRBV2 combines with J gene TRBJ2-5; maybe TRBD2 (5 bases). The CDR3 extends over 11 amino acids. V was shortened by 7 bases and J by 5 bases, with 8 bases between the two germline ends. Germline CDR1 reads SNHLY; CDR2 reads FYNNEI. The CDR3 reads CASTRVETQYF. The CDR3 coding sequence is TGTGCCAGCACGAGGGTGGAGACCCAGTACTTC.

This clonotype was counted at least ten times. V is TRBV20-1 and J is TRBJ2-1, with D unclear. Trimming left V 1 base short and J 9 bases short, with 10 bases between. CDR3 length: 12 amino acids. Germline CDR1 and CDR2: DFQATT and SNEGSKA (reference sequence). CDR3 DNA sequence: TGCAGTGCTAGAGCTACGTTGGGTGAGCAGTTCTTC. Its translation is CSARATLGEQFF.

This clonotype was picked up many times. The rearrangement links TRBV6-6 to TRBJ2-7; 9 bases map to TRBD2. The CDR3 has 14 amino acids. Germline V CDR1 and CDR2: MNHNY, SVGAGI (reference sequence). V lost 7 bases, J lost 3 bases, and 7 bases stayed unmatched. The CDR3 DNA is TGTGCCAGCAAGGGTCCTAGCGGGAACTACGAGCAGTACTTC. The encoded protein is CASKGPSGNYEQYF.

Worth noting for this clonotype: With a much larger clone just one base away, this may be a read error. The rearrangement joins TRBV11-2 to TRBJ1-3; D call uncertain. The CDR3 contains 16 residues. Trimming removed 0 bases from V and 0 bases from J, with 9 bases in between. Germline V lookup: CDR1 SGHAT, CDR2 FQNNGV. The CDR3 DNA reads TGTGCCAGCAGCTTAGATTCGCGCTCCTCTGGAAACACCATATATTTT. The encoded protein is CASSLDSRSSGNTIYF.

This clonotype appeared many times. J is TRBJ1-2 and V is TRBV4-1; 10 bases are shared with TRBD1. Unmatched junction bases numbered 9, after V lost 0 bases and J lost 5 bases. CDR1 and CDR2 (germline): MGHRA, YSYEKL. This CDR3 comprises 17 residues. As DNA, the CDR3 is TGCGCCAGCAGCCAAGACACTACCGGGACAGGGGTGTATGGCTACACCTTC. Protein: CASSQDTTGTGVYGYTF.

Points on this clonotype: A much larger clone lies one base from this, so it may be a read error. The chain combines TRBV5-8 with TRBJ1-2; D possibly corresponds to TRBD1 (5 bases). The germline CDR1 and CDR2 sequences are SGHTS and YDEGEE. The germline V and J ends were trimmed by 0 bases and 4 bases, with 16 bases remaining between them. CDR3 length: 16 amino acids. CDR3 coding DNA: TGTGCCAGCAGCTTGGACGGTGCGGGGCAGACCTATGGCTACACCTTC. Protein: CASSLDGAGQTYGYTF.

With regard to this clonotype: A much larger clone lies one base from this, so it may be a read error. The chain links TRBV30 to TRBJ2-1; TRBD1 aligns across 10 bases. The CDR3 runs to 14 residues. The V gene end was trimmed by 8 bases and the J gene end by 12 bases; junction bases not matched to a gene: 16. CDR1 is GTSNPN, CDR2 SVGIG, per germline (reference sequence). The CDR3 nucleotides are TGTGCCGGCTTGACAGGGGGCGCTGGCGATGGGCAGTTCTTC. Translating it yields CAGLTGGAGDGQFF. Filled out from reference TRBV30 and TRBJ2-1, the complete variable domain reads SQTIHQWPATLVQPVGSPLSLECTVEGTSNPNLYWYRQAAGRGLQLLFYSVGIGQISSEVPQNLSASRPQDRQFILSSKKLLLSDSGFYLCAGLTGGAGDGQFFGPGTRLTVL.

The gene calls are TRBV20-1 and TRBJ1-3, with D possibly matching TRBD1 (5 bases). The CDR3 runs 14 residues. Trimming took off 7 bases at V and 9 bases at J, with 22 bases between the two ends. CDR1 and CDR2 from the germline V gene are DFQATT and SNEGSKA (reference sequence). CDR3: CSVPRGAVGATIYF. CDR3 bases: TGCAGTGTACCGAGGGGCGCGGTGGGAGCCACCATATATTTT.

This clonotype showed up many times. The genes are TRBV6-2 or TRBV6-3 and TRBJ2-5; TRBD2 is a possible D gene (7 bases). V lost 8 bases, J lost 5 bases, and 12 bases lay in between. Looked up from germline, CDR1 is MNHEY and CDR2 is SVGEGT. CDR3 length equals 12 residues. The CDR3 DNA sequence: TGTGCCAGCCGAGGGGGGGAGGAGACCCAGTACTTC. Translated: CASRGGEETQYF.

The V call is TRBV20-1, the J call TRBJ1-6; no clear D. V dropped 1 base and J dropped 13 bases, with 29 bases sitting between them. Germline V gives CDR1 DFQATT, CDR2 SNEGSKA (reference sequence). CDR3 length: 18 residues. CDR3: CSARAILAGSTDFEPLHF. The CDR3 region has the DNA TGCAGTGCTAGAGCGATCTTAGCGGGAAGCACAGACTTTGAGCCCCTCCACTTT.

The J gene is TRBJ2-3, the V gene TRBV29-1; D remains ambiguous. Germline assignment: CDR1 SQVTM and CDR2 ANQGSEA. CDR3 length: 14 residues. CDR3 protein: CGAELQGFGDTQYF. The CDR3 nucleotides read TGCGGCGCAGAGCTCCAAGGCTTTGGTGATACGCAGTATTTT.

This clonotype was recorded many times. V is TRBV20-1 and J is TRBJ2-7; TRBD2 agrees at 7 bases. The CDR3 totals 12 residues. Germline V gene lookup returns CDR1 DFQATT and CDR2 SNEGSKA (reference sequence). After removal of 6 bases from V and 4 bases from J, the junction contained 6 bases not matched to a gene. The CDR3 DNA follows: TGCAGTGCGTCAAGCGGGGAGTACGAGCAGTACTTC. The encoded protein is CSASSGEYEQYF.

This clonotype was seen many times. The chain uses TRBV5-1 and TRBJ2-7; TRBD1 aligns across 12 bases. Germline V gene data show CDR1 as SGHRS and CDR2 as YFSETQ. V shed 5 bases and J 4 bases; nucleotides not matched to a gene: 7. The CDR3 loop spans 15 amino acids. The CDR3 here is CASRAGTGGEYEQYF. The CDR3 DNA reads TGCGCCAGCAGGGCCGGGACAGGGGGCGAATACGAGCAGTACTTC.

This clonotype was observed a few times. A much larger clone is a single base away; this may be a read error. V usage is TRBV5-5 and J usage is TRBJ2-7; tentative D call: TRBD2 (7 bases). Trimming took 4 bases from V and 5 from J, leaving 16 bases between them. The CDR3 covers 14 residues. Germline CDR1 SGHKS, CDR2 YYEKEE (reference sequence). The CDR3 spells CASSRGGAKDEQYF. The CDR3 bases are TGTGCCAGCAGCCGAGGGGGGGCTAAGGACGAGCAGTACTTC.

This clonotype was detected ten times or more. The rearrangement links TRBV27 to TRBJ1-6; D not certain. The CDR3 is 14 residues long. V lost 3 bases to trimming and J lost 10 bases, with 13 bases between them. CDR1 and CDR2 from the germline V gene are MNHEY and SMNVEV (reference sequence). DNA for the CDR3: TGTGCCAGCAGTTTGTATGGGGATGACTCACCCCTCCACTTT. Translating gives CASSLYGDDSPLHF.